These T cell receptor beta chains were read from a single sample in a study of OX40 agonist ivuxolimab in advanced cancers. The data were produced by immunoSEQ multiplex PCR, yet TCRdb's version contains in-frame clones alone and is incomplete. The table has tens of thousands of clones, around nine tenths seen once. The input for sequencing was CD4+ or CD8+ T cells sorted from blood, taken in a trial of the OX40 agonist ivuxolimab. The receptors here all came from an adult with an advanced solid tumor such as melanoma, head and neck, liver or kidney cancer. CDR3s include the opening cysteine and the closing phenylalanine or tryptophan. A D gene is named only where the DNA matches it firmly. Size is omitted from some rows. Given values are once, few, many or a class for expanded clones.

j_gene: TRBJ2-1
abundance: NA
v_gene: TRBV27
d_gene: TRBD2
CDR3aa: CASSPGTSGNGEQFF
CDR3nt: TGTGCCAGCAGCCCAGGGACTAGCGGGAACGGGGAGCAGTTCTTC

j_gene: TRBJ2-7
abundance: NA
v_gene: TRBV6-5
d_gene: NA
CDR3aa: CASSEGSFTYEQYF
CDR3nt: TGTGCCAGCAGTGAGGGTTCATTTACCTACGAGCAGTACTTC

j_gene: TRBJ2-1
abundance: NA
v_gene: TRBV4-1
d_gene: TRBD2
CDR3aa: CASSQDNTSGTPPDYNEQFF
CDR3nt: TGCGCCAGCAGCCAAGATAATACTAGCGGGACCCCGCCCGATTACAATGAGCAGTTCTTC

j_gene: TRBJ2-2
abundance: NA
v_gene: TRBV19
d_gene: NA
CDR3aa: CASSIKGRGVSGELFF
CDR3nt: TGTGCCAGTAGTATTAAGGGCAGGGGTGTCTCCGGGGAGCTGTTTTTT

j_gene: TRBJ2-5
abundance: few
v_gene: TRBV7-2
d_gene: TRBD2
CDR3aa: CASSLVAGGPEETQYF
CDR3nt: TGTGCCAGCAGCTTAGTGGCGGGAGGGCCGGAGGAGACCCAGTACTTC

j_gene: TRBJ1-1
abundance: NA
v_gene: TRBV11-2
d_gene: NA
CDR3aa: CASSLTGVNTEAFF
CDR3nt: TGTGCCAGCAGCTTGACAGGAGTAAACACTGAAGCTTTCTTT

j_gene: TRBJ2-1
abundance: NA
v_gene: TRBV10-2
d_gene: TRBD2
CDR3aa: CASRGLAGVVEQFF
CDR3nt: TGCGCCAGCAGGGGACTAGCGGGAGTAGTTGAGCAGTTCTTC

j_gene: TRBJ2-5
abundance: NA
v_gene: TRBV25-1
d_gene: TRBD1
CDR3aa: CASSERQGRQETQYF
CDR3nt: TGTGCCAGCAGTGAAAGACAGGGTCGCCAAGAGACCCAGTACTTC

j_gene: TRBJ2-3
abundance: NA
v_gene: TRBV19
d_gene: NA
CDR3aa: CASTLVGGTDTQYF
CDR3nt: TGTGCCAGTACCCTAGTGGGGGGCACAGATACGCAGTATTTT

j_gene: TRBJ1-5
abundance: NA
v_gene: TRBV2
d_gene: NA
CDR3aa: CASIMDWSQPQHF
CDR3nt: TGTGCCAGCATTATGGACTGGAGCCAGCCCCAGCATTTT

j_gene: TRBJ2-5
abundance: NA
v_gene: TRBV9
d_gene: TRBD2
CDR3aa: CASSVATSGRMETQYF
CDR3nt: TGTGCCAGCAGCGTAGCTACTAGCGGGCGGATGGAGACCCAGTACTTC

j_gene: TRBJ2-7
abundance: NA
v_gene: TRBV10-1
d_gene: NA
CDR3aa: CASSEGSSYEQYF
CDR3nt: TGCGCCAGCAGTGAGGGCAGCTCCTACGAGCAGTACTTC

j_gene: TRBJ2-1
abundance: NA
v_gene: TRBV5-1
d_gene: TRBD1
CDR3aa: CASSSGDRVFEQFF
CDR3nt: TGCGCCAGCAGCTCCGGCGACAGGGTTTTTGAGCAGTTCTTC

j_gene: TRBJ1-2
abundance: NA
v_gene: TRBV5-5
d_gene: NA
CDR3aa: CASSSEQGWYGYTF
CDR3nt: TGTGCCAGCAGCAGCGAGCAGGGGTGGTATGGCTACACCTTC

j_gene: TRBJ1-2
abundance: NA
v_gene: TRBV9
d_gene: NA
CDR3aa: CASRGQSSNYGYTF
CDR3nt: TGTGCCAGCAGAGGACAGAGCTCTAACTATGGCTACACCTTC

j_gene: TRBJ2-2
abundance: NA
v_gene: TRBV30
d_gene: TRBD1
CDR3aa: CAWDDRAAGELFF
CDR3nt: TGTGCCTGGGACGACAGGGCGGCCGGGGAGCTGTTTTTT

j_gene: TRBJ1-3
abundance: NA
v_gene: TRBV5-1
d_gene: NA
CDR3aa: CASSPLGGGAGNTIYF
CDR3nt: TGCGCCAGCAGCCCCCTAGGGGGGGGAGCTGGAAACACCATATATTTT

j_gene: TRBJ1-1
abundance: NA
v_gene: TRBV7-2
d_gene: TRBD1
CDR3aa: CASTLTGIAEAFF
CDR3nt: TGTGCCAGCACCCTGACAGGGATCGCTGAAGCTTTCTTT

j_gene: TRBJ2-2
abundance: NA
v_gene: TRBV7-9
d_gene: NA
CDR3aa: CASSSVTSPRELFF
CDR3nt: TGTGCCAGCAGCTCCGTTACTAGTCCCCGGGAGCTGTTTTTT

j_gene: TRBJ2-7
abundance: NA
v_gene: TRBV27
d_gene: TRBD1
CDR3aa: CASSLYLGGHEQYF
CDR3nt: TGTGCCAGCAGTTTATATCTAGGGGGCCACGAGCAGTACTTC

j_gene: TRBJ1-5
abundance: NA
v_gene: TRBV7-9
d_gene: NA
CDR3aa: CASSLGGEQPQHF
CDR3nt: TGTGCCAGCAGCTTAGGAGGCGAGCAGCCCCAGCATTTT

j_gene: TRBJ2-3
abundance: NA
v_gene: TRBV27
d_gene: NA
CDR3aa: CASSLSLGGGPDTQYF
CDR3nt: TGTGCCAGCAGTTTATCGTTGGGGGGAGGCCCAGATACGCAGTATTTT

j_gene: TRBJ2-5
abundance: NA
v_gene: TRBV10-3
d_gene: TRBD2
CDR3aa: CAISGGSLAETQETQYF
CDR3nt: TGTGCCATCAGTGGGGGGAGCCTAGCGGAGACCCAAGAGACCCAGTACTTC

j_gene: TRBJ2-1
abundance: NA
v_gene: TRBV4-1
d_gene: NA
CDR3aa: CASSQDFHNAPFF
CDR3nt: TGCGCCAGCAGCCAAGATTTTCATAATGCGCCGTTCTTC

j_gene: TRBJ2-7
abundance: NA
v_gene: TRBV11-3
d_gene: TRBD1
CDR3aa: CASSLDGQDSYEQYF
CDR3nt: TGTGCCAGCAGCCTGGACGGACAGGACTCCTACGAGCAGTACTTC

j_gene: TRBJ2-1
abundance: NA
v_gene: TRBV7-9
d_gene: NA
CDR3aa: CASSPITYNEQFF
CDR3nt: TGTGCCAGCAGCCCGATCACATACAATGAGCAGTTCTTC

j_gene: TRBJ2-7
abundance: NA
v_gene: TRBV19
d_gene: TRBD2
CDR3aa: CASAPGAIAGGPLVGEQYF
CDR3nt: TGTGCCAGTGCCCCGGGGGCGATAGCGGGAGGGCCATTGGTTGGCGAGCAGTACTTC

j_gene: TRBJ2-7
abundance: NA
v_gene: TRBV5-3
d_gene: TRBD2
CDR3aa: CAVLAGGYEQYF
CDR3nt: TGTGCCGTACTAGCGGGAGGCTACGAGCAGTACTTC

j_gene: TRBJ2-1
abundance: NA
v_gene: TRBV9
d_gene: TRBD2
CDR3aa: CASSVVTSGYNEQFF
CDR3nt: TGTGCCAGCAGCGTAGTGACTAGCGGGTACAATGAGCAGTTCTTC

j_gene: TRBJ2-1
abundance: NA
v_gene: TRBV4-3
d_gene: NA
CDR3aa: CASSQEGWEEQFF
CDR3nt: TGCGCCAGCAGCCAAGAAGGTTGGGAAGAGCAGTTCTTC

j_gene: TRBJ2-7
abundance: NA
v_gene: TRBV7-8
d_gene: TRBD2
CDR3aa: CASSLVSGLANYEQYF
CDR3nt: TGTGCCAGCAGCTTAGTGTCAGGACTAGCGAACTACGAGCAGTACTTC

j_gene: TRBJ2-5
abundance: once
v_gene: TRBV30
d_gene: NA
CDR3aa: CAWSRSRSSYF
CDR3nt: TGTGCCTGGAGTAGATCGAGGTCATCGTACTTC

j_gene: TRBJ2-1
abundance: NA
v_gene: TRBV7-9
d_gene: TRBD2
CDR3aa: CASSLGLAPDYNEQFF
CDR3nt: TGTGCCAGCAGCCTAGGACTAGCGCCAGACTACAATGAGCAGTTCTTC

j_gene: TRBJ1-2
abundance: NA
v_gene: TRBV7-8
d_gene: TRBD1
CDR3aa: CASTWDRNYGYTF
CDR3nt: TGTGCCAGCACCTGGGACAGAAACTATGGCTACACCTTC

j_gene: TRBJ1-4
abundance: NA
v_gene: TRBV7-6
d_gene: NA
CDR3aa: CASRGLDEKLFF
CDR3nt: TGTGCCAGCAGGGGGTTGGATGAAAAACTGTTTTTT

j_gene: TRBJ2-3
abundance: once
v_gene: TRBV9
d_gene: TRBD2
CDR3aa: CASSSRLAGESDTQYF
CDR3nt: TGTGCCAGCAGCTCCCGACTAGCGGGAGAGTCGGATACGCAGTATTTT

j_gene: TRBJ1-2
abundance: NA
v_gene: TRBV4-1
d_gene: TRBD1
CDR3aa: CASSQGDRVDYGYTF
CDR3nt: TGCGCCAGCAGCCAAGGGGACAGGGTAGACTATGGCTACACCTTC

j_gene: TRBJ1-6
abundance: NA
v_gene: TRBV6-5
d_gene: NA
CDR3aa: CASSGGTGQSALHF
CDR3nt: TGTGCCAGCAGTGGGGGGACCGGCCAGTCGGCCCTCCACTTT

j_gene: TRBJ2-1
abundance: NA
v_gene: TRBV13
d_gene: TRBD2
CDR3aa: CASSLEGGLAGDSGEQFF
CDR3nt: TGTGCCAGCAGCTTAGAAGGTGGACTAGCGGGAGACAGCGGTGAGCAGTTCTTC

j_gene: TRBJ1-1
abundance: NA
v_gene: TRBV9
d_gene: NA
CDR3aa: CASSVGANTEAFF
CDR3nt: TGTGCCAGCAGCGTAGGGGCTAACACTGAAGCTTTCTTT

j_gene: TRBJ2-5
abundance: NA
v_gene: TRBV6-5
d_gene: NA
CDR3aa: CASTGLANQETQYF
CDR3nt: TGTGCCAGCACGGGGCTAGCCAACCAAGAGACCCAGTACTTC

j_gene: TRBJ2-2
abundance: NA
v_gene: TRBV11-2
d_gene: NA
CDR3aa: CASSHLVSGQGWELFF
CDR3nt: TGTGCCAGCTCGCACCTTGTTAGCGGCCAAGGTTGGGAGCTGTTTTTT

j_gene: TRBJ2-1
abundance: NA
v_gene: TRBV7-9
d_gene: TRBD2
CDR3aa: CASRPRLAGLKYNEQFF
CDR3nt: TGTGCCAGCAGACCCCGACTAGCGGGACTAAAATACAATGAGCAGTTCTTC

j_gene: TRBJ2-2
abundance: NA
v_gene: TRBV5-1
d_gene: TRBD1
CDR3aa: CASSTGTATGELFF
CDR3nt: TGCGCCAGCAGCACCGGGACAGCGACCGGGGAGCTGTTTTTT

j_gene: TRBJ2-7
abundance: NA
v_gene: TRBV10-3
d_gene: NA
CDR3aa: CAISVDGYEQYF
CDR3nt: TGTGCCATCAGCGTCGACGGCTACGAGCAGTACTTC

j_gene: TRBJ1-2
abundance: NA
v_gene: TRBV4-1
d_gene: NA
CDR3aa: CASSQATYGYTF
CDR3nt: TGCGCCAGCAGCCAAGCCACCTATGGCTACACCTTC

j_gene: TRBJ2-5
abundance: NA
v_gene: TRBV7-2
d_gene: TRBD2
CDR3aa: CASSLPGLAGVGWEQYF
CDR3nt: TGTGCCAGCAGCCTACCGGGACTAGCGGGAGTCGGGTGGGAGCAGTACTTC

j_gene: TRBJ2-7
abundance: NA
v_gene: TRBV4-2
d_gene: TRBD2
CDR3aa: CASSQEELSSGLYEQYF
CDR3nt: TGTGCCAGCAGCCAAGAAGAACTGTCTAGCGGCCTCTACGAGCAGTACTTC

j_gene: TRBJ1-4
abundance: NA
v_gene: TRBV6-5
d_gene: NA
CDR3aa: CASSWTATNEKLFF
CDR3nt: TGTGCCAGCAGTTGGACAGCAACTAATGAAAAACTGTTTTTT

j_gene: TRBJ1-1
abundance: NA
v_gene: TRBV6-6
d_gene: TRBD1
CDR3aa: CASSYSTGAEAFF
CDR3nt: TGTGCCAGCAGTTACTCGACAGGGGCTGAAGCTTTCTTT

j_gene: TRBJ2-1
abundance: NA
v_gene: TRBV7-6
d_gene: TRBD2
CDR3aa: CASSLGIAGPYNEQFF
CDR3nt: TGTGCCAGCAGCTTAGGAATAGCGGGGCCTTACAATGAGCAGTTCTTC

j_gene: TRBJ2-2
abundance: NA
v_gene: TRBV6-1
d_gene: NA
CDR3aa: CASSEGSGELFF
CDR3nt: TGTGCCAGCAGTGAAGGCAGCGGGGAGCTGTTTTTT

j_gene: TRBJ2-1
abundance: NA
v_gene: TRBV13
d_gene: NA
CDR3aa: CAGGRSSYNEQFF
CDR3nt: TGTGCAGGCGGGCGGAGCTCCTACAATGAGCAGTTCTTC

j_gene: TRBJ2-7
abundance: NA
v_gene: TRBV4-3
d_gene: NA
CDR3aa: CASSQDLATSSYEQYF
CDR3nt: TGCGCCAGCAGCCAAGATTTAGCGACGAGCTCCTACGAGCAGTACTTC

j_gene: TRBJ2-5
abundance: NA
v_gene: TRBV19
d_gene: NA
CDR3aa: CASSPWRDQETQYF
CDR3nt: TGTGCCAGTAGTCCCTGGCGGGACCAAGAGACCCAGTACTTC

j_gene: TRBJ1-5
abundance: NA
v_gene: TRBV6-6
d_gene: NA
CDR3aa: CASSPERNSNQPQHF
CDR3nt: TGTGCCAGCAGCCCCGAGCGCAATAGCAATCAGCCCCAGCATTTT

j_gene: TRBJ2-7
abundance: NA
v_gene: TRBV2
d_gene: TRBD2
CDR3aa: CASSEGGLAGNEQYF
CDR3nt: TGTGCCAGCAGTGAAGGGGGACTAGCGGGAAACGAGCAGTACTTC

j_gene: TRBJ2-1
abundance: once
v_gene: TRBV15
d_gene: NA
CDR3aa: CATSRDQASHNEQFF
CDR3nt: TGTGCCACCAGCAGAGATCAAGCCAGCCACAATGAGCAGTTCTTC

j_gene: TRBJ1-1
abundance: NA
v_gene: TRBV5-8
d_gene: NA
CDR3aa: CASSHLTQNTEVFF
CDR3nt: TGTGCCAGCAGCCATCTCACCCAGAACACTGAAGTTTTCTTT